The source of this TCR beta chain is a study of cytomegalovirus exposure and HLA in healthy donors. The CDR3 runs to 13 residues. V lost 7 bases to trimming and J lost 6 bases, with 16 bases between them. Germline V gives CDR1 LNHDA, CDR2 SQIVND (reference sequence). Comments on this clone: Its antigen is unknown.

Notes on the study in general: As was reported, the classifier diagnosed cytomegalovirus status with high specificity and sensitivity. Most TCRs appeared rarely, but some public TCRs recurred in many donors.

Measured with immunoSEQ multiplex PCR; TCRdb has only the in-frame clones, and not every one. The repertoire holds 150,000 to 160,000 clones, with about 86% as singletons. The origin of this receptor is a human donor in good health. This rearrangement joins TRBV19 to TRBJ2-7; TRBD1 is a possible D gene (5 bases). Sequencing was done on a sample of PBMCs. The CDR3 region is CASNFGQGTEQYF. The CDR3 region has the DNA TGTGCCAGTAATTTCGGCCAGGGCACCGAGCAGTACTTC.